A single sample is the source of the 31 T cell receptor beta chains below, sequenced in a study of blood T cells in healthy people across ages. A J-beta primer mix and a sample-barcoded 5' primer were used in a second PCR of roughly 6 to 11 cycles. TCRdb fed the 5' RACE reads into MiXCR, producing one record per CDR3 protein. The repertoire holds about 1.5 million distinct CDR3 sequences, with around 40% as singletons. Sequenced sample: blood. Receptor source: a woman aged 18-29 years in good health.

This clonotype turned up a few times. This sequence joins TRBV12-3 or TRBV12-4 and TRBJ2-5, with 9 bases aligning to TRBD1. This CDR3 has 15 residues. The trim removed 3 bases at V and 11 bases at J, leaving 13 bases unmatched. Here the CDR3 reads CASSFGTGINREQYF. Here the CDR3 DNA reads TGTGCCAGCAGTTTTGGGACAGGGATTAATCGAGAGCAGTACTTC.

Only one count was recorded for this clonotype. The chain joins TRBV7-9 to TRBJ1-1; 7 bases map to TRBD1. Germline lookup yields CDR1 SEHNR and CDR2 FQNEAQ (reference sequence). Losses at the gene ends were 1 base for V and 1 base for J; bases not matched to a gene: 9. CDR3 size: 17 residues. The CDR3 loop is CASSLGRRDRENTEAFF. DNA for the CDR3: TGTGCCAGCAGCTTAGGCCGGCGGGACAGAGAGAACACTGAAGCTTTCTTT.

For this clonotype: Since a much larger clone is just one base distant, this may be a read error. The CDR3 protein is CASRRLAGEENIRYF. The DNA of the CDR3 is TGTGCCAGCAGGCGACTAGCGGGGGAGGAAAACATTCGGTACTTC. The chain has TRBV6-5 and TRBJ2-5; 12 bases are shared with TRBD2. Germline V gene lookup returns CDR1 MNHEY and CDR2 SVGAGI. V shed 6 bases, J shed 13 bases, and the junction held 15 bases outside the gene matches. The CDR3 length is 15 residues.

This chain connects TRBV4-1 to TRBJ2-3; tentative D call: TRBD1 (5 bases). Trimming pared 8 bases from V and 0 bases from J, leaving 12 bases between. Germline-derived CDR1 and CDR2 are MGHRA and YSYEKL. The CDR3 spans 14 residues. The CDR3: CASQQGTSTDTQYF. Here the CDR3 DNA reads TGCGCCAGCCAGCAGGGAACTAGCACAGATACGCAGTATTTT.

CDR3 loop: CTSSLGGGSYNEQFF. The CDR3 nucleotides are TGTACCAGCAGCTTAGGGGGGGGGTCCTACAATGAGCAGTTCTTC. The chain has TRBV7-2 and TRBJ2-1, with TRBD2 matching 7 bases. The germline CDR1 and CDR2 sequences are SGHTA and FQGNSA. The V and J ends lost 1 base and 1 base, in that order; junction bases with no gene match: 1. CDR3 length equals 15 residues.

This sequence joins TRBV11-2 and TRBJ1-1; a possible D gene is TRBD1 (5 bases). This CDR3 is 14 amino acids long. Germline V CDR1 and CDR2: SGHAT, FQNNGV. V dropped 5 bases and J dropped 11 bases, with 21 bases sitting between them. As DNA, the CDR3 is TGTGCCAGCAGCCCAGGGTTTGTAGGGGCAACGGCTTTCTTT. Translated: CASSPGFVGATAFF.

This clonotype was detected ten times or more. The rearrangement uses TRBV10-3 and TRBJ2-1, with D hard to call. The germline gives CDR1 ENHRY, CDR2 SYGVKD. Trimming took 6 bases from V and 0 from J, leaving 6 bases between them. The length of the CDR3 is 13 residues. In DNA, the CDR3 is TGTGCCATCAGCCGCGACTCCTACAATGAGCAGTTCTTC. As protein: CAISRDSYNEQFF.

This chain connects TRBV27 to TRBJ2-7; D is uncertain. CDR3 length equals 12 residues. Germline-derived CDR1 and CDR2 are MNHEY and SMNVEV (reference sequence). The V end lost 6 bases, the J end lost 3 bases, and 9 bases lay between the germline ends. CDR3 nucleotides: TGTGCCAGCAGAGGGAAGCACTACGAGCAGTACTTC. Its translation: CASRGKHYEQYF.

This clonotype appeared a few times. The J gene is TRBJ2-3, the V gene TRBV6-5, with 9 bases fitting TRBD2. Germline values: CDR1 MNHEY, CDR2 SVGAGI. Trimming at V came to 5 bases and at J to 5 bases, leaving 5 bases not matched to a gene. The CDR3 spans 14 residues. The chain's CDR3 is CASSISGGLDTQYF. CDR3 sequence (DNA): TGTGCCAGCAGTATTAGCGGGGGCCTAGATACGCAGTATTTT.

The CDR3 DNA reads TGTGCCAGCAGCTTAGCGCAACGGGATACGCAGTATTTT. It encodes CASSLAQRDTQYF. V and J are TRBV7-2 and TRBJ2-3; unclear D gene. The CDR3 extends over 13 amino acids. V lost 0 bases and J lost 6, with 7 bases in between. CDR1 SGHTA and CDR2 FQGNSA come from the germline V gene.

This clonotype was seen a handful of times. This chain uses TRBV6-2 or TRBV6-3 with TRBJ2-5; D might be TRBD1 or TRBD2, each matching 5 bases. The DNA end favors TRBJ2-7, so the J call may be wrong. The germline V gene has CDR1 MNHEY and CDR2 SVGEGT. The CDR3 is 13 amino acids. In DNA, the CDR3 is TGTGCCAGCAGTGACGGGGCGGAGTCCGAGCAGTACTTC. It specifies CASSDGAESEQYF.

This clonotype came up a few times. The gene calls are TRBV3-1 and TRBJ2-7, with TRBD2 as a possible D gene (5 bases). Trimming removed 4 bases from V and 5 bases from J, with 21 bases in between. The germline gives CDR1 LGHDT, CDR2 YNNKEL (reference sequence). This CDR3 region has 16 residues. The CDR3 region has the DNA TGTGCCAGCAGCCTCCTCGCGCGAGTAGCGTCCCACGAGCAGTACTTC. This encodes CASSLLARVASHEQYF.

This sequence joins TRBV27 and TRBJ2-1; tentatively, D is TRBD2 (6 bases). Trimming shortened V by 4 bases and J by 3 bases, and 10 bases separated the two germline ends. Germline CDR1 reads MNHEY; CDR2 reads SMNVEV (reference sequence). The CDR3 has 14 amino acids. The CDR3 nucleotides read TGTGCCAGCAGTTCCAGACTAGACTACAATGAGCAGTTCTTC. Translating it yields CASSSRLDYNEQFF.

The CDR3 here is CSARAPTMGYEQYF. CDR3 in DNA: TGCAGTGCTAGAGCCCCGACGATGGGGTACGAGCAGTACTTC. The gene calls are TRBV20-1 and TRBJ2-7; D is uncertain. Trimming stripped 1 base from V and 4 bases from J, with 14 bases between. The CDR3 spans 14 residues. Germline CDR1 is DFQATT and CDR2 is SNEGSKA (reference sequence).

The V call is TRBV12-3 or TRBV12-4, the J call TRBJ1-2; 10 bases line up with TRBD1. The V and J ends lost 6 bases and 9 bases, in that order; junction bases with no gene match: 13. The CDR3 extends over 15 amino acids. CDR3 sequence: CASSEGQGSTLSYTF. The CDR3 DNA follows: TGTGCCAGCAGCGAGGGACAGGGGTCGACTTTAAGCTACACCTTC.

Turning to this clonotype: This may be a read error: a much more frequent sequence differs by one nucleotide. This rearrangement joins TRBV12-3 or TRBV12-4 to TRBJ1-1, with TRBD1 identical over 12 bases. This CDR3 is built from 15 residues. The trim removed 5 bases at V and 3 bases at J, leaving 4 bases unmatched. As DNA, the CDR3 is TGTGCCAGCAGTCCCGGGACAGGGGGCCACACTGAAGCTTTCTTT. Translation gives CASSPGTGGHTEAFF.

The sample holds a few counts of this clonotype. The J gene is TRBJ1-5, the V gene TRBV6-2 or TRBV6-3, with D maybe TRBD1 (6 bases). This CDR3 has 13 amino acids. Germline V CDR1 and CDR2: MNHEY, SVGEGT. With 11 bases removed from V and 2 bases from J, the gap between germline ends came to 13 bases. CDR3 nucleotides: TGTGCCGCAAGGGGGGTAGGCAATCAGCCCCAGCATTTT. Amino acid sequence: CAARGVGNQPQHF.

The chain couples TRBV6-2 or TRBV6-3 to TRBJ2-7, with TRBD2 as a possible D gene (5 bases). This CDR3 has 13 residues. The germline gives CDR1 MNHEY, CDR2 SVGEGT. V was shortened by 6 bases and J by 2 bases, with 11 bases between the two germline ends. The CDR3 is CASRVPGTYEQYF. CDR3 sequence (DNA): TGTGCCAGCAGAGTACCGGGGACCTACGAGCAGTACTTC.

This clonotype was observed a single time. Mismatch with germline at one junction end may stem from a read error. This chain joins TRBV20-1 and TRBJ2-7, with D unresolved. This CDR3 comprises 13 residues. Looked up from germline, CDR1 is DFQATT and CDR2 is SNEGSKA (reference sequence). In DNA, the CDR3 is TGCAGTGCTGGAGAGGACCGAATATACGAGCAGTACTTC. Its translation: CSAGEDRIYEQYF.

This chain uses TRBV11-2 with TRBJ2-3, with D possibly matching TRBD2 (5 bases). CDR3 length: 15 amino acids. Germline V gene sequence: CDR1 SGHAT, CDR2 FQNNGV. Deletions cut 5 bases from V and 3 bases from J, with 15 bases between. The CDR3 loop reads CASSTDYRDTDTQYF. The CDR3 bases are TGTGCCAGCAGCACCGACTACCGCGATACAGATACGCAGTATTTT. Full variable domain (outside the CDR3, taken from reference TRBV11-2 and TRBJ2-3): EAGVAQSPRYKIIEKRQSVAFWCNPISGHATLYWYQQILGQGPKLLIQFQNNGVVDDSQLPKDRFSAERLKGVDSTLKIQPAKLEDSAVYLCASSTDYRDTDTQYFGPGTRLTVL.

This clonotype was counted only a few times. The genes are TRBV29-1 and TRBJ2-5, with 7 bases lining up with TRBD1. This CDR3 spans 12 amino acids. Germline V lookup: CDR1 SQVTM, CDR2 ANQGSEA. V trimming: 7 bases; J trimming: 5 bases; junction bases outside the gene matches: 7. This chain's CDR3 is CSGITGVETQYF. The DNA for the CDR3 is TGCAGCGGAATCACAGGGGTCGAGACCCAGTACTTC.

As to this clonotype: At one end the junction does not follow the germline gene, possibly because of a read error. The chain joins TRBV20-1 to TRBJ1-1, with 9 bases matching TRBD1. CDR1 and CDR2 from the germline V gene are DFQATT and SNEGSKA (reference sequence). The CDR3 has 15 residues. DNA for the CDR3: TGCAGTGCTAGAACACCGGGACAGGGAAGAACTGAAGTTTTCTTT. Residues: CSARTPGQGRTEVFF.

The chain uses TRBV29-1 and TRBJ1-4; weak D call: TRBD1 (5 bases). Trimming left V 5 bases short and J 6 bases short, with 25 bases between. Germline CDR1 and CDR2: SQVTM and ANQGSEA. This CDR3 spans 17 amino acids. CDR3: CSVSHLPGKRGDEKLFF. Written as DNA, the CDR3 is TGCAGCGTTTCTCACCTCCCGGGAAAACGAGGGGATGAAAAACTGTTTTTT.

This clonotype has at least ten counts. The chain links TRBV29-1 to TRBJ2-6; D is uncertain. The germline V gene has CDR1 SQVTM and CDR2 ANQGSEA. The CDR3 spans 14 residues. V was cut by 6 bases and J by 2 bases, with 11 bases left in between. Here the CDR3 DNA reads TGCAGCGTGGCGCGAGGAACTGGGGCCAACGTCCTGACTTTC. As protein: CSVARGTGANVLTF. Looking up the rest from reference TRBV29-1 and TRBJ2-6 gives the full variable domain: SAVISQKPSRDICQRGTSLTIQCQVDSQVTMMFWYRQQPGQSLTLIATANQGSEATYESGFVIDKFPISRPNLTFSTLTVSNMSPEDSSIYLCSVARGTGANVLTFGAGSRLTVL.

This clonotype was recorded a few times. The rearrangement uses TRBV7-2 and TRBJ2-4; D remains ambiguous. With the DNA end fitting TRBJ2-7 better, the J assignment may be wrong. The CDR3 covers 11 residues. CDR1 is SGHTA and CDR2 is FQGNSA in the germline V gene. The CDR3 is CASSKWSEQYF. The CDR3 nucleotides are TGTGCCAGCAGCAAATGGTCCGAGCAGTACTTC.

This clonotype was found a few times. The chain uses TRBV27 and TRBJ2-5; 8 bases are shared with TRBD1. The CDR3 is 14 amino acids. V dropped 5 bases and J dropped 4; count of bases not matched to a gene: 6. Germline V CDR1 and CDR2: MNHEY, SMNVEV (reference sequence). CDR3 DNA sequence: TGTGCCAGCAGTACTACAGGGGGGCCAGAGACCCAGTACTTC. The encoded protein is CASSTTGGPETQYF.

Note on this clonotype: An end of the junction does not agree with germline; a read error may underlie this. The V call is TRBV12-3 or TRBV12-4, the J call TRBJ2-3; D remains ambiguous. The CDR3 loop spans 12 amino acids. In DNA form, the CDR3 reads TGTGCCAGCAGATCAATAGCAGATGCGCAGTATTTC. Encoded protein: CASRSIADAQYF.

V and J are TRBV12-3 or TRBV12-4 and TRBJ1-6; D remains unclear. The CDR3 totals 14 residues. Trimming removed 6 bases from V and 9 bases from J, with 15 bases in between. The CDR3 here is CASRNRVRRSPLHF. DNA for the CDR3: TGTGCCAGCAGAAACCGGGTCCGCCGTTCACCCCTCCACTTT.

This clonotype was picked up one time. The V gene is TRBV5-5, the J gene TRBJ2-2, with no clear D. The germline CDR1 and CDR2 sequences are SGHKS and YYEKEE (reference sequence). The V end lost 2 bases, the J end lost 4 bases, and 15 bases lay between the germline ends. This CDR3 spans 16 amino acids. The CDR3: CASSFTPKSGTGELFF. The CDR3 DNA sequence: TGTGCCAGCAGCTTTACCCCTAAAAGTGGCACCGGGGAGCTGTTTTTT.

This chain uses TRBV9 with TRBJ2-1; 8 nucleotides agree with TRBD2. With 3 bases clipped from V and 6 bases from J, the junction kept 8 bases outside the gene matches. This CDR3 region has 15 residues. Germline values: CDR1 SGDLS, CDR2 YYNGEE. The CDR3 sequence is CASSAQIAGSNEQFF. The CDR3, as DNA: TGTGCCAGCAGCGCCCAAATAGCGGGGAGCAATGAGCAGTTCTTC.

The CDR3 protein is CASSGPALNTEAFF. CDR3 in DNA: TGTGCCAGCAGTGGGCCGGCCCTGAACACTGAAGCTTTCTTT. The rearrangement links TRBV25-1 to TRBJ1-1, with unresolved D. Germline V gene data show CDR1 as MGHDK and CDR2 as SYGVNS. This CDR3 has 14 residues. V lost 4 bases, J lost 0 bases, and 9 bases lay in between.